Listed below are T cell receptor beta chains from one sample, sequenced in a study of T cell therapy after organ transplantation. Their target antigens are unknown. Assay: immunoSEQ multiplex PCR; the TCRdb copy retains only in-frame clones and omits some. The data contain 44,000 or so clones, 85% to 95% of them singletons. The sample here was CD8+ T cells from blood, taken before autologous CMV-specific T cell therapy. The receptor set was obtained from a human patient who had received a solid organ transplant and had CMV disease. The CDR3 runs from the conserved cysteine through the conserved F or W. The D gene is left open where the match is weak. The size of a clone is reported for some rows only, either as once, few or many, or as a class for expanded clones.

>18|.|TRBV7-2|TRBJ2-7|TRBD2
CASSLFGRASGRSHEQYF
TGTGCCAGCAGCTTATTCGGGAGGGCTAGCGGGAGATCCCACGAGCAGTACTTC
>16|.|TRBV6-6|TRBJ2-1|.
CASSSLSPLMVDEQFF
TGTGCCAGCAGTTCTTTGAGTCCACTGATGGTAGATGAGCAGTTCTTC
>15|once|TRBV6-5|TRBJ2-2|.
CASTPIWQGPGELFF
TGTGCCAGCACCCCCATCTGGCAGGGCCCCGGGGAGCTGTTTTTT
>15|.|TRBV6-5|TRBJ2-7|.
CASSRQRTLLDEQYF
TGTGCCAGCAGCCGTCAGCGAACCCTACTAGACGAGCAGTACTTC
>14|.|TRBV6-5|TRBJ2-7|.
CASSYRDGPYEQYF
TGTGCCAGCAGTTACCGGGACGGCCCCTACGAGCAGTACTTC
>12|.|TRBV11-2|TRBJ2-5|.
CASSLLQETQYF
TGTGCCAGCAGCTTACTACAAGAGACCCAGTACTTC
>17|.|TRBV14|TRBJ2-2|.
CASSHYGGTAYTGELFF
TGTGCCAGCAGCCATTACGGAGGGACAGCCTATACCGGGGAGCTGTTTTTT
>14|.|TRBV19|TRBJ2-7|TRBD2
CASSPTSGPWEQYF
TGTGCCAGTAGCCCGACTAGCGGGCCTTGGGAGCAGTACTTC
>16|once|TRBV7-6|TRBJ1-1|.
CASSSRPWGTNTEAFF
TGTGCCAGCAGCTCTCGACCCTGGGGAACGAACACTGAAGCTTTCTTT
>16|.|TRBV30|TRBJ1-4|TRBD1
CAWSVRRGLTNEKLFF
TGTGCCTGGAGTGTACGTAGGGGGCTCACTAATGAAAAACTGTTTTTT
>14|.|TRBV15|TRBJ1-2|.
CATSRGAGNYGYTF
TGTGCCACCAGCAGAGGGGCAGGGAACTATGGCTACACCTTC
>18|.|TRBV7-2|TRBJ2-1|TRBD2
CASSSLAGRTSSYNEQFF
TGTGCCAGCAGCTCGCTAGCGGGGCGGACGAGCTCCTACAATGAGCAGTTCTTC
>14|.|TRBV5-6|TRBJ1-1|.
CASSLGVQLIEAFF
TGTGCCAGCAGCTTGGGGGTACAGCTAATTGAAGCTTTCTTT
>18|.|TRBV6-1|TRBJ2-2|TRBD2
CASSDPPGGGLNTGELFF
TGTGCCAGCAGTGACCCCCCGGGAGGGGGACTCAACACCGGGGAGCTGTTTTTT
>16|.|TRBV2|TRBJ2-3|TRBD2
CATIIRGLAGGDTQYF
TGTGCCACCATTATCCGGGGACTAGCGGGAGGAGATACGCAGTATTTT
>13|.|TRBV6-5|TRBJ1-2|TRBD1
CASRRQGVGGYTF
TGTGCCAGCAGACGACAGGGCGTGGGCGGCTACACCTTC
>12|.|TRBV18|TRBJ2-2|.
CASSPFAGELFF
TGTGCCAGCTCACCGTTCGCCGGGGAGCTGTTTTTT
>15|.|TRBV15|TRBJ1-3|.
CATSRDQGSGNTIYF
TGTGCCACCAGCAGAGATCAAGGCAGTGGAAACACCATATATTTT
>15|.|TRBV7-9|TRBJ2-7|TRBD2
CASSPPGLANHEQYF
TGTGCCAGCAGCCCACCGGGACTAGCGAACCACGAGCAGTACTTC
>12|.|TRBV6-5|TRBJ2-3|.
CASSYSGDTQYF
TGTGCCAGCAGTTACTCGGGGGATACGCAGTATTTT
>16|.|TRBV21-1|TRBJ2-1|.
CDTGRENKRSYNEQFF
TGTGACACGGGTCGGGAGAACAAGAGGTCCTACAATGAGCAGTTCTTC
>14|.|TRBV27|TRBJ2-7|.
CASSEDPLVYEQYF
TGTGCCAGCAGTGAGGACCCTTTAGTCTACGAGCAGTACTTC
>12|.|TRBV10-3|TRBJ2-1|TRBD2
CAILGLDNEQFF
TGTGCCATCCTGGGACTAGATAATGAGCAGTTCTTC
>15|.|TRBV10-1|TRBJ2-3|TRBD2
CASSDSGGRTDTQYF
TGCGCCAGCAGTGACTCTGGCGGGAGGACAGATACGCAGTATTTT
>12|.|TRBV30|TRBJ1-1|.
CAWSLGRTEAFF
TGTGCCTGGAGTTTGGGTCGCACTGAAGCTTTCTTT
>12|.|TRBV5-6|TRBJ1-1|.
CASSLGWLGTFF
TGTGCCAGCAGCTTGGGTTGGTTGGGGACTTTCTTT
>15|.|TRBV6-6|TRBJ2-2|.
CASSYDGTNTGELFF
TGTGCCAGCAGTTACGACGGAACGAACACCGGGGAGCTGTTTTTT
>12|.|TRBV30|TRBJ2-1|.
CAWTIGSGLQFF
TGTGCCTGGACCATTGGGTCAGGGCTGCAGTTCTTC
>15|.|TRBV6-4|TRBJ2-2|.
CASSAGTTNTGELFF
TGTGCCAGCAGTGCTGGCACTACGAACACCGGGGAGCTGTTTTTT
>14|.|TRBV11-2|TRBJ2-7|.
CASSRVGNRHEQYF
TGTGCCAGCAGCCGGGTGGGTAATCGACACGAGCAGTACTTC
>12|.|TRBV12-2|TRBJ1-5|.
CASRLRFQPQHF
TGTGCAAGTCGCTTAAGGTTTCAGCCCCAGCATTTT
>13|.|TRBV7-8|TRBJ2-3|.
CASSTSGDDTQYF
.
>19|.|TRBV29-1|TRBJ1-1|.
CSVSPWGFSHTHMNTEAFF
TGCAGCGTTTCCCCCTGGGGTTTCAGCCATACACACATGAACACTGAAGCTTTCTTT
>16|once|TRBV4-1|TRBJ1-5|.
CASSQEGRYSNQPQHF
TGCGCCAGCAGCCAAGAGGGCAGATATAGCAATCAGCCCCAGCATTTT
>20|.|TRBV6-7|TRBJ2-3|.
CASSYSPTRRPEGGTDTQYF
TGTGCCAGCAGTTACTCGCCAACTAGACGCCCCGAAGGGGGCACAGATACGCAGTATTTT
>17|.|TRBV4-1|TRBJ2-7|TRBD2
CASSQALAGGRSYEQYF
TGCGCCAGCAGCCAAGCTCTAGCGGGAGGTAGGAGCTACGAGCAGTACTTC
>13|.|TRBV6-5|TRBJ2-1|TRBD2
CASKAGAGDEQFF
TGTGCCAGCAAAGCGGGAGCGGGGGATGAGCAGTTCTTC
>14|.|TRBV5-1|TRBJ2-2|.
CASSSARITGELFF
TGCGCCAGCAGCTCCGCCAGGATCACCGGGGAGCTGTTTTTT
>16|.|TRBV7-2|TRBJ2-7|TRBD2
CASSLLGLAGAYEQYF
TGTGCCAGCAGCTTACTCGGACTAGCGGGTGCGTACGAGCAGTACTTC
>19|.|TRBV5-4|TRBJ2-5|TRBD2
CASSLAHHSGRAVGETQYF
TGTGCCAGCAGCTTGGCCCACCACAGCGGGAGGGCCGTTGGGGAGACCCAGTACTTC
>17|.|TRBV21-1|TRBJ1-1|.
CASSKGRDRVYGTEAFF
TGTGCCAGCAGCAAAGGAAGGGACAGGGTTTACGGCACTGAAGCTTTCTTT
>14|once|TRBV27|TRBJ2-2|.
CASSPNLSGGELFF
TGTGCCAGCAGTCCAAACCTCAGTGGCGGGGAGCTGTTTTTT
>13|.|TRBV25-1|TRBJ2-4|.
CASSGGALNIQYF
TGTGCCAGCAGTGGGGGGGCCCTTAACATTCAGTACTTC
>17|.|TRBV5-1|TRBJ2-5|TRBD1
CASSPTGGSDSQETQYF
TGCGCCAGCAGCCCCACAGGGGGTTCGGACAGCCAAGAGACCCAGTACTTC
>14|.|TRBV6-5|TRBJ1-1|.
CASSYSEGGTEAFF
TGTGCCAGCAGTTACTCCGAGGGGGGGACTGAAGCTTTCTTT
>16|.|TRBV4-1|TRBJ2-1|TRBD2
CASSQPGGTSSREQFF
TGCGCCAGCAGCCAACCGGGGGGGACTAGCTCGCGCGAGCAGTTCTTC
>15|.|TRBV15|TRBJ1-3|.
CATSREWISGNTIYF
TGTGCCACCAGCAGAGAATGGATCTCTGGAAACACCATATATTTT
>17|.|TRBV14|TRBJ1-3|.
CASSPLRPLSSGNTIYF
TGTGCCAGCAGCCCCTTACGACCGCTTTCCTCTGGAAACACCATATATTTT
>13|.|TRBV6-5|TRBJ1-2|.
CASGTGSFYGYTF
TGTGCCAGCGGGACTGGATCCTTCTATGGCTACACCTTC
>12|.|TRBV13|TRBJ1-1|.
CASRSGETEAFF
TGTGCCAGCAGATCGGGAGAAACTGAAGCTTTCTTT
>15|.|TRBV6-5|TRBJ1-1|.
CASNWGDGMNTEAFF
TGTGCCAGCAACTGGGGGGACGGTATGAACACTGAAGCTTTCTTT
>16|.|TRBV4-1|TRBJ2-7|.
CASSQDDQRATYEQYF
TGCGCCAGCAGCCAAGATGATCAGCGGGCAACCTACGAGCAGTACTTC
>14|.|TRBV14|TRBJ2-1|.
CASRQGSTYNEQFF
TGTGCCAGCAGGCAGGGGTCTACCTACAATGAGCAGTTCTTC
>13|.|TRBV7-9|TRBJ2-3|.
CASSARLTDTQYF
TGTGCCAGCAGCGCGCGTCTGACAGATACGCAGTATTTT
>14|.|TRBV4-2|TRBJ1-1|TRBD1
CASSRQGVNTEAFF
TGTGCCAGCAGCCGGCAGGGGGTGAACACTGAAGCTTTCTTT
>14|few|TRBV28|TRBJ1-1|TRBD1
CASSFGTVNTEAFF
TGTGCCAGCAGTTTCGGGACAGTGAACACTGAAGCTTTCTTT
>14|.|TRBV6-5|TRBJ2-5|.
CASSDQMAGETQYF
TGTGCCAGCAGTGATCAGATGGCGGGGGAGACCCAGTACTTC
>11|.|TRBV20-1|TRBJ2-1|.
CSASPGNEQFF
TGCAGTGCTAGTCCGGGCAATGAGCAGTTCTTC
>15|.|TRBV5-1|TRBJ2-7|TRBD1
CASSYRQGRDYEQYF
TGCGCCAGCAGCTATCGACAGGGGAGAGACTACGAGCAGTACTTC
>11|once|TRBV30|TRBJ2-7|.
CAWSAVYEQYF
TGTGCCTGGAGTGCAGTTTACGAGCAGTACTTC